A selection of T cell receptor beta chains follows, all from one sample in a study of long-term antiretroviral therapy in people with HIV. Only in-frame clones appear in the TCRdb table, and some are missing; sequencing was by immunoSEQ multiplex PCR. The data contain some 25,000 clones, about 90% of them seen just once; the ten biggest clones take up 5% to 6.5%. The specimen was unsorted PBMCs, collected around 4.5 years after starting antiretroviral therapy. These receptors were taken from a man in his thirties or forties with HIV. CDR3s include the opening cysteine and the closing phenylalanine or tryptophan. A D gene is named only where the DNA matches it firmly. Size is stated for part of the rows, as once, few or many counts, or as a class when the clone is expanded.

d_gene	v_gene	j_gene	abundance	CDR3aa	CDR3nt
TRBD1	TRBV5-1	TRBJ1-5	-	CASSSRDSSNQPQHF	TGCGCCAGCAGCTCACGGGACAGCAGCAATCAGCCCCAGCATTTT
-	TRBV7-9	TRBJ1-4	few	CASSPRVGSSTNEKLFF	TGTGCCAGCAGCCCACGAGTAGGCAGCTCCACTAATGAAAAACTGTTTTTT
TRBD2	TRBV15	TRBJ2-7	-	CATSRPWTSLTIEQYF	TGTGCCACCAGCAGGCCCTGGACTAGCCTGACTATTGAGCAGTACTTC
-	TRBV19	TRBJ1-1	-	CASSIWAGQSEAFF	TGTGCCAGTAGTATTTGGGCGGGGCAGTCTGAAGCTTTCTTT
-	TRBV19	TRBJ1-1	once	CASSIGRGIEAFF	TGTGCCAGTAGTATAGGGAGGGGAATTGAAGCTTTCTTT
-	TRBV7-6	TRBJ2-5	once	CASSLAIGRTQYF	TGTGCCAGCAGCTTAGCTATTGGCAGGACCCAGTACTTC
-	TRBV9	TRBJ2-7	few	CASSVEGGLGPYHEQYF	TGTGCCAGCAGCGTAGAGGGAGGACTGGGACCTTACCACGAGCAGTACTTC
TRBD2	TRBV5-4	TRBJ2-7	-	CASSLLGGGEYEQYF	TGTGCCAGCAGCTTGCTCGGCGGGGGGGAGTACGAGCAGTACTTC
-	TRBV23-1	TRBJ1-1	-	CAPSLRGAEAFF	TGCGCTCCTTCCCTGAGGGGCGCTGAAGCTTTCTTT
-	TRBV7-2	TRBJ2-7	-	CASSLGAGYEQYF	TGTGCCAGCAGCTTAGGGGCAGGGTACGAGCAGTACTTC
-	TRBV7-9	TRBJ2-3	-	CASSRRAGLTPDTQYF	TGTGCCAGCAGCCGTAGGGCGGGGCTGACCCCCGATACGCAGTATTTT
-	TRBV5-4	TRBJ2-3	-	CASSLWSTDTQYF	TGTGCCAGCAGCTTGTGGAGCACAGATACGCAGTATTTT
-	TRBV18	TRBJ2-1	once	CASSPDAYNEQFF	TGTGCCAGCTCACCGGACGCCTACAATGAGCAGTTCTTC
-	TRBV7-8	TRBJ2-7	-	CASSRDSLSYEQYF	TGTGCCAGCAGCCGAGACAGCCTCTCCTACGAGCAGTACTTC
TRBD1	TRBV27	TRBJ2-5	-	CASSLEYRGLNVETQYF	TGTGCCAGCAGTTTAGAATACAGGGGGCTGAATGTTGAGACCCAGTACTTC
-	TRBV6-5	TRBJ2-1	-	CASSYGGVEQFF	TGTGCCAGCAGTTACGGAGGGGTTGAGCAGTTCTTC
-	TRBV10-3	TRBJ1-1	-	CASQGAGSIEAFF	TGTGCCTCACAAGGGGCAGGGTCCATTGAAGCTTTCTTT
TRBD1	TRBV11-1	TRBJ1-4	-	CASSIWTGPPYSEKLFF	TGTGCCAGCAGCATATGGACAGGTCCGCCGTACAGTGAAAAACTGTTTTTT
-	TRBV30	TRBJ2-6	-	CAWSALRSGANVLTF	TGTGCCTGGAGTGCGCTTCGCTCTGGGGCCAACGTCCTGACTTTC
-	TRBV14	TRBJ2-5	-	CASSQDVRGAQYF	TGTGCCAGCAGCCAAGATGTCAGGGGGGCCCAGTACTTC
TRBD1	TRBV4-3	TRBJ1-4	-	CASSRSGRGIASNEKLFF	TGCGCCAGCAGCCGATCCGGCAGGGGGATAGCATCTAATGAAAAACTGTTTTTT
-	TRBV4-3	TRBJ1-2	-	CASSPGAFYGYTF	TGCGCCAGCAGCCCGGGAGCCTTCTATGGCTACACCTTC
-	TRBV28	TRBJ2-7	-	CASSIFQVPYEQYF	TGTGCCAGCAGTATTTTCCAGGTTCCCTACGAGCAGTACTTC
TRBD1	TRBV11-3	TRBJ2-1	-	CASSSRQGLVNEQFF	TGTGCCAGCAGCTCCCGACAGGGGTTGGTCAATGAGCAGTTCTTC
-	TRBV14	TRBJ2-3	-	CASSQVIGDTDTQYF	TGTGCCAGCAGCCAAGTCATCGGAGACACAGATACGCAGTATTTT
-	TRBV18	TRBJ2-5	once	CASLILAGSPQETQYF	TGTGCCAGCTTGATCCTCGCAGGGTCCCCACAAGAGACCCAGTACTTC
-	TRBV9	TRBJ1-1	-	CASRGGGIEAFF	TGTGCCAGCAGAGGAGGGGGAATTGAAGCTTTCTTT
-	TRBV7-9	TRBJ1-1	-	CASSPGLLRPEAFF	TGTGCCAGCAGCCCGGGGCTGTTACGACCTGAAGCTTTCTTT
-	TRBV7-2	TRBJ1-1	-	CASSLRGRTEAFF	TGTGCCAGCAGCTTGCGAGGGCGGACTGAAGCTTTCTTT
-	TRBV29-1	TRBJ1-2	-	CSVEDLDSDYGYTF	TGCAGCGTTGAAGATCTTGACAGCGACTATGGCTACACCTTC
TRBD2	TRBV7-9	TRBJ2-7	-	CASRGEERGGFYEQYF	TGTGCCAGCAGAGGCGAAGAGCGGGGGGGCTTTTACGAGCAGTACTTC
-	TRBV2	TRBJ2-2	-	CASSWREAGELFF	TGTGCCAGCAGCTGGAGGGAAGCCGGGGAGCTGTTTTTT
-	TRBV10-3	TRBJ1-1	-	CAISDLSNTEAFF	TGTGCCATCAGCGATCTAAGTAACACTGAAGCTTTCTTT
-	TRBV7-2	TRBJ2-6	-	CASSLGVGSGANVLTF	TGTGCCAGCAGCTTAGGGGTTGGCTCTGGGGCCAACGTCCTGACTTTC
-	TRBV29-1	TRBJ1-5	-	CSVPDSPGGNQPQHF	TGCAGCGTTCCAGACAGTCCGGGGGGCAATCAGCCCCAGCATTTT
-	TRBV6-5	TRBJ1-2	few	CASSYIPVRGYTF	TGTGCCAGCAGTTACATTCCGGTGCGAGGCTACACCTTC
-	TRBV30	TRBJ1-1	-	CAWSVHPKGLSEAFF	TGTGCCTGGAGTGTACACCCAAAGGGCTTATCTGAAGCTTTCTTT
TRBD2	TRBV5-1	TRBJ2-3	-	CASTLPSGTDTQYF	TGCGCCAGCACCTTGCCTAGCGGTACAGATACGCAGTATTTT
-	TRBV7-9	TRBJ2-5	-	CASSLETSRLKTQYF	TGTGCCAGCAGCTTGGAGACTAGTAGATTGAAGACCCAGTACTTC
-	TRBV7-9	TRBJ1-1	-	CASSFVFDTEAFF	TGTGCCAGCAGCTTCGTGTTTGACACTGAAGCTTTCTTT
-	TRBV7-6	TRBJ2-1	once	CASSLGRSEQFF	TGTGCCAGCAGCTTAGGGAGGAGTGAGCAGTTCTTC
TRBD1	TRBV28	TRBJ1-4	once	CASSSGTGATNEKLFF	TGTGCCAGCAGCTCCGGGACAGGAGCAACTAATGAAAAACTGTTTTTT
-	TRBV5-1	TRBJ1-1	-	CASNLEGWSTEAFF	TGCGCCAGCAACCTCGAGGGGTGGAGCACTGAAGCTTTCTTT
-	TRBV11-2	TRBJ2-4	-	CASSSVRLAKNIQYF	TGTGCCAGCAGCTCGGTCCGGCTAGCCAAAAACATTCAGTACTTC
TRBD2	TRBV9	TRBJ2-7	-	CASSVGVVAGDHEQYF	TGTGCCAGCAGCGTAGGGGTTGTAGCGGGAGACCACGAGCAGTACTTC
-	TRBV18	TRBJ1-5	-	CASSPSWGTGNQPQHF	TGTGCCAGCTCACCAAGTTGGGGGACTGGCAATCAGCCCCAGCATTTT
TRBD2	TRBV6-6	TRBJ2-3	-	CASSYSPSGGGDTQYF	TGTGCCAGCAGTTATTCCCCTAGCGGGGGTGGAGATACGCAGTATTTT
TRBD2	TRBV9	TRBJ2-2	once	CASSRGGDRVGELFF	TGTGCCAGCAGCCGTGGGGGGGATCGAGTCGGGGAGCTGTTTTTT
-	TRBV19	TRBJ2-1	-	CASSNKPHNEQFF	TGTGCCAGTAGTAATAAGCCCCACAATGAGCAGTTCTTC
-	TRBV7-2	TRBJ1-1	-	CASSLITGPIEAFF	TGTGCCAGCAGCTTAATTACAGGGCCCATTGAAGCTTTCTTT
TRBD2	TRBV11-2	TRBJ2-2	-	CASSPAGVGVGELFF	TGTGCCAGCAGCCCAGCGGGAGTCGGTGTAGGGGAGCTGTTTTTT
TRBD2	TRBV4-2	TRBJ2-5	-	CASSQAPQRGQETQYF	TGTGCCAGCAGCCAAGCCCCCCAGCGGGGGCAAGAGACCCAGTACTTC
-	TRBV6-6	TRBJ2-2	-	CASTPPLRGNTGELFF	TGTGCCAGCACTCCCCCCTTGCGGGGGAACACCGGGGAGCTGTTTTTT
-	TRBV19	TRBJ1-5	-	CASSEQTGHNQPQHF	TGTGCCAGTAGTGAGCAGACAGGACACAATCAGCCCCAGCATTTT